Here is one T cell receptor beta chain with its context. No antigen is known for it. PCR amplification relied on 60 Vbeta primers (plus 13 Jbeta primers). In the authors' workflow: In a later analysis, tens of millions of unique TCR beta chains included roughly 11 million shared by two or more donors. The protocol was immunoSEQ multiplex PCR, while the TCRdb copy is restricted to in-frame clones and leaves out a portion. V and J calls and clone size are those listed in that table; D and trimming were worked out from the DNA. This table has approximately 53,000 clones, around 70% appearing once. This sample stems from a study of cytomegalovirus exposure and HLA in healthy donors. Study context: Falling in the Caucasian-associated ancestry cluster were about 82% of 350 to 400 genotyped donors. Study results and limitations: The authors enumerated around 150 TCR beta chains as linked to cytomegalovirus.

In germline, CDR1 is LGHNA, CDR2 YSLEER. The CDR3 length is 13 residues. V was cut by 0 bases and J by 5 bases, with 7 bases left in between. Input material: PBMCs. The source is a woman between 50 and 59 years old in good health and CMV-seronegative. The gene calls are TRBV4-3 and TRBJ1-1; D remains unclear. DNA for the CDR3: TGCGCCAGCAGCCAAGATTTGGAGACTGAAGCTTTCTTT. Amino acids: CASSQDLETEAFF.